The sequence of this T cell receptor (beta chain) was determined in a study of blood T cell repertoires in COVID-19. The wider study: From T cells, B-cell-depleted T cells, or PBMCs came the material, which was cDNA or gDNA.

V lost 6 bases, J lost 2 bases, and 5 bases stayed unmatched. Germline CDR1 and CDR2: MDHEN and SYDVKM. The CDR3 runs to 15 residues. In the source study's methods: For nucleated cells, counts were estimated from reference gene primer amplification. Profiling relied on immunoSEQ multiplex PCR, and the TCRdb table lists in-frame clones only, not all of them. V, J and clone size reflect that table, while D and trimming were determined from the DNA. The sample shows some 96,000 clones, 86% of them seen only once. The rearrangement joins TRBV28 to TRBJ2-3, with 10 bases fitting TRBD1. Material: peripheral blood. This TCR was recovered from a man aged 80 or over with acute or convalescent COVID-19. The CDR3 DNA is TGTGCCAGCAGACCGGGGACAGGGGACACAGATACGCAGTATTTT. As protein: CASRPGTGDTDTQYF.